This TCR beta chain was profiled in a study of T-cell memory formation after mild COVID-19. CDR3 length: 12 residues. With 1 base removed from V and 2 bases from J, the gap between germline ends came to 3 bases. The germline V gene has CDR1 MGHDK and CDR2 SYGVNS. This clonotype has a count of ten or more. The antigen remains unidentified. The study's findings and limits: Researchers could not confirm that second-wave clones peaking on day 37 targeted SARS-CoV-2. Among CD4+ contracting clones, most were CM and EM, and CD8+ ones EMRA. Contracting clones from day 15 to 85 showed balanced CD4/CD8; later expanders favored CD4+. There were some responding clones in pre-infection memory, which suggested that cross-reactive memory had joined.

Each CDR3 protein gets one entry after TCRdb re-called the 5' RACE reads with MiXCR. Of about 320,000 distinct CDR3 sequences in the sample, 14% were seen once. Material for sequencing was PBMCs or a T cell subset sorted from them (not recorded which). This chain connects TRBV25-1 to TRBJ2-7; D uncertain. This receptor was obtained from a man between 18 and 29 years old who had mild COVID-19 (a few samples of this study predate the infection). Cell type and time point are not known. This CDR3 is CASSESPYEQYF. The CDR3 DNA reads as TGTGCCAGCAGTGAATCCCCCTACGAGCAGTACTTC.